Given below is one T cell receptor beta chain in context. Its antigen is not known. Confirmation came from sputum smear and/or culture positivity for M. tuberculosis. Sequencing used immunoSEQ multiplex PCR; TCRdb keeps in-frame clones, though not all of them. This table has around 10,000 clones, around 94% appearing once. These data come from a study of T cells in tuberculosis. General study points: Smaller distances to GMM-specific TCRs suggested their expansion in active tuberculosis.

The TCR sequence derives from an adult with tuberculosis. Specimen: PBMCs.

The CDR3 DNA follows: TGTGCCAGCAGTGAGGTAGGACAATCTTACGAGCAGTACTTC. It translates to CASSEVGQSYEQYF. The rearrangement links TRBV6-1 to TRBJ2-7; the D gene is possibly TRBD1 (5 bases). In germline, CDR1 is MNHNS, CDR2 SASEGT. The CDR3 is 14 residues long. V was trimmed by 3 bases and J by 4 bases, leaving 13 bases between them.